This T cell receptor beta chain was retrieved from a study of blood T cells in healthy people across ages. Notes on the study in general: The donors' CMV status was not determined, possibly confounding changes in expanded clonotypes. Naive and antigen-experienced cells could not be conclusively compared, given unsorted PBMCs.

A single count supports this clonotype. Its target is unknown. Primers used in a second PCR of roughly 7 to 12 cycles were a sample-barcoded 5' primer and a J-beta primer mix. Every cDNA molecule bore a tag from a template-switch adaptor containing 12 random nucleotides. TCRdb ran MiXCR on the 5' RACE reads and lists one entry per CDR3 protein. The sample holds 1,500,000 or so distinct CDR3 sequences; approximately 63% are singletons and the top ten take 6.5% to 8%. The sequence was obtained from a man between 18 and 29 years old in good health. Material: blood.

The CDR3 region has the DNA TGCAGTGCTAGAGATGGCCGTACAGGTGGGACTTCCTACAATCAGCCCCAGCATTTT. It yields the protein CSARDGRTGGTSYNQPQHF. This chain connects TRBV20-1 to TRBJ1-5, with a weak D call TRBD1 (5 bases). Deletions cut 0 bases from V and 3 bases from J, with 24 bases between. The CDR3 spans 19 residues. Germline CDR1 reads DFQATT; CDR2 reads SNEGSKA (reference sequence).